This T cell receptor beta chain was sequenced in a study of blood T cell repertoires in COVID-19. Study-wide context: The United States, Italy and Spain were the sources of the acute and convalescent COVID-19 samples. T cells, B-cell-depleted T cells, or PBMCs supplied cDNA or gDNA.

V lost 5 bases, J lost 3 bases, and 5 bases stayed unmatched. The V gene's germline CDR1 is LNHDA and CDR2 SQIVND (reference sequence). The CDR3 extends over 15 amino acids. For recovered donors of Cohort 3, there were two negative PCRs, clearance, or symptom resolution. Source study methods: Scientists estimated how many nucleated cells there were by amplifying reference gene primers. Produced via immunoSEQ multiplex PCR; TCRdb's table is partial and in-frame only. That table furnishes V, J and clone size, whereas the DNA furnished D and trimming. The sample holds about 330,000 clones, about 89% seen once.

Material for sequencing was PBMCs or T cells enriched from blood (not recorded which). The sequence was collected from a woman between 25 and 40 years old who had recovered from COVID-19. This chain uses TRBV19 with TRBJ2-1; 9 nucleotides agree with TRBD1. In nucleotides, the CDR3 is TGTGCCAGTAGTCGACGGACAGGGGTCTACAATGAGCAGTTCTTC. The encoded protein is CASSRRTGVYNEQFF.